These 7 T cell receptor beta chains were all obtained from the same sample, sequenced in a study of radiation and T cells in renal cell carcinoma. Noted time point: blood 2 weeks post-SBRT. Treatment denoted: 15 Gy SBRT to primary tumor, nephrectomy 4 weeks later. The table came from immunoSEQ multiplex PCR; TCRdb's copy has only in-frame clones and leaves some out. Of some 72,000 clones in the sample, roughly 82% were seen once. The source was blood, collected from a patient whose treatment included radiotherapy and nephrectomy. These receptors were taken from a man in his 60s with renal cell carcinoma.

This clone was counted only a few times. The CDR3 loop is CASSPTGAQETQYF. CDR3 nucleotide sequence: TGTGCCAGCAGTCCTACAGGGGCACAAGAGACCCAGTACTTC. This chain uses TRBV7-3 with TRBJ2-5, with TRBD1 matching 7 bases. The CDR3 length is 14 residues. Germline V gives CDR1 SGHTA, CDR2 FQGTGA. The ends lost 6 bases at V and 2 bases at J; junction bases unmatched: 6.

This rearrangement joins TRBV27 to TRBJ2-7, with D unclear. V was pared by 3 bases and J by 12 bases, with 18 bases between. The CDR3 totals 13 residues. The V gene's germline CDR1 is MNHEY and CDR2 SMNVEV (reference sequence). The DNA for the CDR3 is TGTGCCAGCAGTTTTGACCGAACCGTTGGCATGTACTTC. Its translation: CASSFDRTVGMYF.

The rearrangement links TRBV4-3 to TRBJ2-7; TRBD1 is a possible D gene (5 bases). The CDR3 is 14 amino acids. V was cut by 1 base and J by 1 base, with 8 bases left in between. CDR1 and CDR2 (germline): LGHNA, YSLEER. The CDR3 DNA reads as TGCGCCAGCAGCCAAGCCTCAGGGTCCTACGAGCAGTACTTC. Its protein product is CASSQASGSYEQYF.

CDR3 in DNA: TGTGCCAGCAGCTTAGGTAGTGAGCAGTTCTTC. Residues: CASSLGSEQFF. The chain carries TRBV11-2 and TRBJ2-1; D is uncertain. CDR1 and CDR2 from the germline V gene are SGHAT and FQNNGV. The CDR3 spans 11 residues. The V end lost 1 base, the J end lost 9 bases, and 4 bases lay between the germline ends.

The chain uses TRBV29-1 and TRBJ1-5; 8 bases are shared with TRBD1. The ends lost 6 bases at V and 7 bases at J; junction bases unmatched: 8. This CDR3 region has 13 residues. Germline V gives CDR1 SQVTM, CDR2 ANQGSEA. The CDR3 spells CSVLQGGGQPQHF. The CDR3 DNA follows: TGCAGCGTGCTACAGGGGGGAGGACAGCCCCAGCATTTT.

As concerns this clone: The sample carries other DNA sequences with the same CDR3. V gene TRBV18 combines with J gene TRBJ2-7; D call uncertain. The CDR3 covers 12 residues. Deletions cut 2 bases from V and 5 bases from J, with 7 bases between. Germline V CDR1 and CDR2: KGHSH, LQKENI. The CDR3 nucleotides are TGTGCCAGCTCACCAAGCAGCAACGAGCAGTACTTC. Its protein is CASSPSSNEQYF. The full variable domain, its missing parts supplied by reference TRBV18 and TRBJ2-7, is NAGVMQNPRHLVRRRGQEARLRCSPMKGHSHVYWYRQLPEEGLKFMVYLQKENIIDESGMPKERFSAEFPKEGPSILRIQQVVRGDSAAYFCASSPSSNEQYFGPGTRLTVT.

V gene TRBV4-1 combines with J gene TRBJ2-3; D is perhaps TRBD2 (5 bases). Deletions cut 0 bases from V and 0 bases from J, with 13 bases between. Per germline, CDR1 MGHRA and CDR2 YSYEKL. The CDR3 has 17 residues. CDR3 loop: CASSQDPLAASTDTQYF. The DNA for the CDR3 is TGCGCCAGCAGCCAAGACCCGCTAGCCGCTAGCACAGATACGCAGTATTTT.